A single sample is the source of the 9 T cell receptor beta chains below, sequenced in a study of regulatory T cells in long-lasting Graves disease. The sample's time point: persistent/refractory GD, antithyroid drugs over 5 years with positive TRAb. Extracted PBMC RNA gave rise to the TCR library. Construction of TCR beta libraries relied on iRepertoire HTBI primers and on Arm-PCR targeting CDR3 regions. MiXCR, applied by TCRdb to the multiplex PCR reads, yields one record per CDR3 protein. The table shows roughly 400,000 distinct CDR3 sequences, with around 23% occurring only once. The sequenced sample was peripheral blood mononuclear cells (PBMCs), obtained when the disease was refractory, from a patient treated with antithyroid drugs. The receptor source for this set is a female donor with Graves disease.

This clonotype was seen more than once but under ten times. The chain combines TRBV9 with TRBJ2-2; possibly TRBD2 for D (5 bases). The germline V gene has CDR1 SGDLS and CDR2 YYNGEE. This CDR3 spans 14 amino acids. Trimming removed 5 bases from V and 7 bases from J, with 15 bases in between. The CDR3 sequence is CASSTRGRDGELFF. The CDR3 DNA is TGTGCCAGCAGTACCCGGGGAAGGGACGGGGAGCTGTTTTTT.

Ten or more counts support this clonotype. The chain has TRBV12-3 or TRBV12-4 and TRBJ2-5; D gene ambiguous. Trimming left V 1 base short and J 2 bases short, with 8 bases between. CDR3 length: 14 amino acids. CDR3 loop: CASSLEGAQETQYF. The DNA of the CDR3 is TGTGCCAGCAGTTTAGAGGGCGCACAAGAGACCCAGTACTTC.

Many counts were recorded for this clonotype. The chain links TRBV28 to TRBJ1-5; D might be TRBD1 (6 bases). Trimming removed 6 bases from V and 7 bases from J, with 10 bases in between. The germline V gene has CDR1 MDHEN and CDR2 SYDVKM. The CDR3 is 12 residues long. The CDR3 bases are TGTGCCAGCAGCCTCAGGGGCCAGCCCCAGCATTTT. It is translated as CASSLRGQPQHF. Filled out from reference TRBV28 and TRBJ1-5, the complete variable domain reads DVKVTQSSRYLVKRTGEKVFLECVQDMDHENMFWYRQDPGLGLRLIYFSYDVKMKEKGDIPEGYSVSREKKERFSLILESASTNQTSMYLCASSLRGQPQHFGDGTRLSIL.

The chain joins TRBV7-6 to TRBJ2-1, with 12 bases identical to TRBD2. This CDR3 contains 16 residues. V was pared by 5 bases and J by 9 bases, with 11 bases of the junction left unmatched. Per germline, CDR1 SGHVS and CDR2 FNYEAQ. The CDR3 is CASSPRASGRAVEQFF. The DNA of the CDR3 is TGTGCCAGCAGCCCCCGGGCTAGCGGGAGGGCCGTTGAGCAGTTCTTC.

V is TRBV5-8 and J is TRBJ1-2; D unclear. The CDR3 runs 14 residues. The germline CDR1 and CDR2 sequences are SGHTS and YDEGEE. The germline V and J ends were trimmed by 4 bases and 2 bases, with 12 bases remaining between them. The CDR3 sequence is CASSPPHRNYGYTF. Written as DNA, the CDR3 is TGTGCCAGCAGCCCTCCTCACCGAAACTATGGCTACACCTTC.

There are a few counts of this clonotype. The chain links TRBV28 to TRBJ2-1, with 12 bases aligning to TRBD2. CDR3 length: 15 residues. V trimming: 7 bases; J trimming: 7 bases; junction bases outside the gene matches: 8. Germline V CDR1 and CDR2: MDHEN, SYDVKM. CDR3 coding DNA: TGTGCCAGCATCCACAGGCTAGCGGGAGGGAATGAGCAGTTCTTC. Translating it yields CASIHRLAGGNEQFF. Full variable domain (missing parts from reference TRBV28 and TRBJ2-1): DVKVTQSSRYLVKRTGEKVFLECVQDMDHENMFWYRQDPGLGLRLIYFSYDVKMKEKGDIPEGYSVSREKKERFSLILESASTNQTSMYLCASIHRLAGGNEQFFGPGTRLTVL.

This clonotype was picked up many times. The chain couples TRBV7-3 to TRBJ1-1; D uncertain. Germline CDR1 reads SGHTA; CDR2 reads FQGTGA. The V end lost 5 bases, the J end lost 1 base, and 8 bases lay between the germline ends. The CDR3 runs 13 residues. The CDR3: CASSAQQNTEAFF. The CDR3 DNA is TGTGCCAGCAGCGCACAGCAGAACACTGAAGCTTTCTTT.

This clonotype was recorded a few times. The chain joins TRBV5-1 to TRBJ1-5, with TRBD1 as a possible D gene (6 bases). The CDR3 is 15 residues long. Trimming stripped 4 bases from V and 5 bases from J, with 16 bases between. CDR1 and CDR2 from the germline V gene are SGHRS and YFSETQ. The CDR3 nucleotides read TGCGCCAGCAGCCCCCAAGGGGGGGACCATCAGCCCCAGCATTTT. It codes for CASSPQGGDHQPQHF.

The V call is TRBV20-1, the J call TRBJ2-7, with TRBD1 as a possible D gene (6 bases). This CDR3 is built from 14 residues. Germline V gene lookup returns CDR1 DFQATT and CDR2 SNEGSKA (reference sequence). The V end was cut by 5 bases, the J end by 3 bases, with 17 bases between. The CDR3 region is CSARKGDRFYEQYF. Here the CDR3 DNA reads TGCAGTGCTCGAAAGGGCGACAGGTTCTACGAGCAGTACTTC.